The present T cell receptor (beta chain) was sequenced within a study of cytomegalovirus exposure and HLA in healthy donors. Whole-study context: Among about 200 million T cells, an earlier analysis found 90 million to 130 million unique TCR beta sequences.

This clone was picked up a small number of times. What it binds is not known. Donors counted as nominally healthy when sampled, yet unrecorded immune exposures were likely. Researchers ran the PCR with 60 Vbeta and 13 Jbeta primers. TCRdb's table, derived via immunoSEQ multiplex PCR, lists solely in-frame clones and lacks some. The sample contains about 150,000 clones, over 70% of which appear only once. Study results and caveats: TCR sequences were mostly rare, though some public TCRs occurred in many donors. Common viral pathogens seemed, in a later analysis, to connect with several of the most significant clusters.

The CDR3 length is 17 residues. The V end was cut by 0 bases, the J end by 0 bases, with 15 bases between. The germline CDR1 and CDR2 sequences are SGDLS and YYNGEE. The TCR sequence derives from a middle-aged woman in good health and CMV-seropositive. The material sequenced was PBMCs. The V call is TRBV9, the J call TRBJ1-1; no clear D gene. The CDR3 nucleotides read TGTGCCAGCAGCGTAGGCCGGGTGACGAGGATGAACACTGAAGCTTTCTTT. Encoded protein: CASSVGRVTRMNTEAFF.